The present entry profiles one T cell receptor beta chain with its context. Its antigen is unidentified. This entry belongs to a study of OX40 agonist ivuxolimab in advanced cancers. About the research overall: Head and neck, renal cell, melanoma or hepatocellular carcinoma were the cancers that dose-escalation patients had. Averaging 60 years in age, with a range of about 23 to 79, the cohort was 82.7% male. Study-wide findings and caveats: CD4+ and CD8+ T cells in blood underwent clonal expansion by week 6 at 0.1 to 3.0 mg/kg.

V gave up 4 bases and J gave up 1 base, with 14 bases separating them. Germline V CDR1 and CDR2: MNHEY, SMNVEV (reference sequence). This CDR3 has 16 residues. Autoimmune disease history or systemic immunosuppression was exclusionary. Measured with immunoSEQ multiplex PCR; TCRdb has only the in-frame clones, and not every one. Of roughly 14,000 clones listed, around 80% are singletons. This chain joins TRBV27 and TRBJ2-1; D remains unclear. This sequence originates from an adult with an advanced solid tumor such as melanoma, head and neck, liver or kidney cancer. The source material was CD4+ or CD8+ T cells sorted from blood, sampled in a trial of the OX40 agonist ivuxolimab. This chain's CDR3 is CASSSRATVSYNEQFF. The CDR3 DNA follows: TGTGCCAGCAGTTCCCGGGCGACTGTTTCCTACAATGAGCAGTTCTTC.